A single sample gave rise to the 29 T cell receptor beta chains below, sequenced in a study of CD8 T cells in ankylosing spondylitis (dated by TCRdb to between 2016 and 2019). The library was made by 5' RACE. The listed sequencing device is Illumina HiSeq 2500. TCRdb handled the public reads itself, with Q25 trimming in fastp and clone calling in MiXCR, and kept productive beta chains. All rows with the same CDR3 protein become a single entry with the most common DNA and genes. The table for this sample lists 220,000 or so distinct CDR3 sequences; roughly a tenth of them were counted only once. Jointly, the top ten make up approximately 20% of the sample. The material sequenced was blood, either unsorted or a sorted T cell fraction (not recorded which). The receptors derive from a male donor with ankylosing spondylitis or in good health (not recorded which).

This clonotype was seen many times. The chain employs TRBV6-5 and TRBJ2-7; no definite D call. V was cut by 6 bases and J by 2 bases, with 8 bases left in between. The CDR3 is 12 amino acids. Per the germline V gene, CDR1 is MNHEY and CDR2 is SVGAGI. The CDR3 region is CASRSGTYEQYF. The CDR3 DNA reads TGTGCCAGCAGATCAGGAACCTACGAGCAGTACTTC.

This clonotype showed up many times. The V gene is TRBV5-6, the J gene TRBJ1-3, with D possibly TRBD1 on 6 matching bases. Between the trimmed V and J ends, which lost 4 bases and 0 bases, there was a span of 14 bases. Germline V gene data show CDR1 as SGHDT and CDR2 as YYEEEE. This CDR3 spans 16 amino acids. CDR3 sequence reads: CASSQPGQRSGNTIYF. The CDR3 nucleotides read TGTGCCAGCAGCCAACCGGGACAACGCTCTGGAAACACCATATATTTT.

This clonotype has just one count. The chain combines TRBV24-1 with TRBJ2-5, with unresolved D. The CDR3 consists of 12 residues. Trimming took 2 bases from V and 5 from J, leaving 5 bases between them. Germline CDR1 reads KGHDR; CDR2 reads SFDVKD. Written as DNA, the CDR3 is TGTGCCACCAGTGATTACACGGAGACCCAGTACTTC. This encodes CATSDYTETQYF.

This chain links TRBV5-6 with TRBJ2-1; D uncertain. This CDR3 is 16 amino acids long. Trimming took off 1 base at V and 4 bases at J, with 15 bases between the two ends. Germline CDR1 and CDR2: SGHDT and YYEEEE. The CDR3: CASSLQLASGYNEQFF. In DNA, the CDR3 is TGTGCCAGCAGCTTGCAGTTGGCTAGTGGGTACAATGAGCAGTTCTTC.

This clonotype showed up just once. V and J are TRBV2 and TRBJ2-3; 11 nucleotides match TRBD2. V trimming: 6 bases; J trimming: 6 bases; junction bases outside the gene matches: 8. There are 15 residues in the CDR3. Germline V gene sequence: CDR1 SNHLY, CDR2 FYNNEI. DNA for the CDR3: TGTGCCAGCAGCCCCTATAGCGGGGGGGATGATACGCAGTATTTT. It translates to CASSPYSGGDDTQYF.

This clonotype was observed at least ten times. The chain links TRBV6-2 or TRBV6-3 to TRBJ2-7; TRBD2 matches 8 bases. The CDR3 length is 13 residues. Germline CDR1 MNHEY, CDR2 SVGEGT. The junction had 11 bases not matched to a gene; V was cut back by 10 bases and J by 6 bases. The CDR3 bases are TGTGCCACCCTCGGGAGGGACATCTTCGAGCAGTACTTC. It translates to CATLGRDIFEQYF.

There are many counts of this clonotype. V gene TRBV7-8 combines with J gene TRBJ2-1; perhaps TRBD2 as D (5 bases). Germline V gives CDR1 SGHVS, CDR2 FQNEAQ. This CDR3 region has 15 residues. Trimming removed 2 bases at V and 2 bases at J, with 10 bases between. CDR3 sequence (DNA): TGTGCCAGCAGCTTATCCCTAGCTACCTACAATGAGCAGTTCTTC. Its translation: CASSLSLATYNEQFF. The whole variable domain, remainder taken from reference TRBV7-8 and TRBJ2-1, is GAGVSQSPRYKVAKRGQDVALRCDPISGHVSLFWYQQALGQGPEFLTYFQNEAQLDKSGLPSDRFFAERPEGSVSTLKIQRTQQEDSAVYLCASSLSLATYNEQFFGPGTRLTVL.

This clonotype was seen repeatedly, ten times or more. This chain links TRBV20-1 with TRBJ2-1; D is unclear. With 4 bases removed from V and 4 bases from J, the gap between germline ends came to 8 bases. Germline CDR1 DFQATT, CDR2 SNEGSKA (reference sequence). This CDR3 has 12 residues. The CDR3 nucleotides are TGCAGTGCTACCAACGTTTACAATGAGCAGTTCTTC. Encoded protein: CSATNVYNEQFF.

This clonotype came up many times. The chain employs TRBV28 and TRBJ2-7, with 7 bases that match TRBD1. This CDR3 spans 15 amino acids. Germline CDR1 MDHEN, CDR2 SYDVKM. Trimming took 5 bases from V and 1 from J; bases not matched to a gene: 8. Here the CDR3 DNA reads TGTGCCAGCAGTATTCCGGGACAGAGATCCTACGAGCAGTACTTC. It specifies CASSIPGQRSYEQYF.

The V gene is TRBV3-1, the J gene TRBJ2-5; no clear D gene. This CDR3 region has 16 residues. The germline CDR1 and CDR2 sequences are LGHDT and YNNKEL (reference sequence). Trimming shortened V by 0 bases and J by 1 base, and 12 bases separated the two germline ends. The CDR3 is CASSQDRQTSQETQYF. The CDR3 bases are TGTGCCAGCAGCCAAGATCGGCAAACTTCCCAAGAGACCCAGTACTTC.

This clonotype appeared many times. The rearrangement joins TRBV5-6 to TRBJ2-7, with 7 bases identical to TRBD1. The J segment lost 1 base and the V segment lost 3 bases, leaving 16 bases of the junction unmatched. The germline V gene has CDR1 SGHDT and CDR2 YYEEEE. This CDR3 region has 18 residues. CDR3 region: CASSSGGETGLGSYEQYF. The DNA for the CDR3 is TGTGCCAGCAGCTCGGGTGGGGAGACAGGGTTAGGTTCCTACGAGCAGTACTTC.

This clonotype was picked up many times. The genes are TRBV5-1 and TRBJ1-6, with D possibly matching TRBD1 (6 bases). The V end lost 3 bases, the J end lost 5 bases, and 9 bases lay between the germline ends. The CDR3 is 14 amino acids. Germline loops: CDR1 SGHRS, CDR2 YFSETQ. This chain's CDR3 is CASSYGQNNSPLHF. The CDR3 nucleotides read TGCGCCAGCAGCTACGGACAGAATAATTCACCCCTCCACTTT.

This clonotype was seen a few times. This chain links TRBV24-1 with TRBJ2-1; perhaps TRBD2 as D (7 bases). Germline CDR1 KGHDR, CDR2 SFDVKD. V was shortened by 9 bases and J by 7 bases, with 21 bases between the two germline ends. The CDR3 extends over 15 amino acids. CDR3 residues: CATGLAGASGNEQFF. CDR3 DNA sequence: TGTGCCACCGGCCTCGCGGGGGCTTCAGGAAATGAGCAGTTCTTC.

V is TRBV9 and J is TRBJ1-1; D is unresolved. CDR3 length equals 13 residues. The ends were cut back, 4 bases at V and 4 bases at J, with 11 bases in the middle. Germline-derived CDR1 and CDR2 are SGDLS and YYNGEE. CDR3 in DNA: TGTGCCAGCAGCCCACGGGAAGCCACTGAAGCTTTCTTT. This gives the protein CASSPREATEAFF. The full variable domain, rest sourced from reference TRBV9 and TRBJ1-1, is DSGVTQTPKHLITATGQRVTLRCSPRSGDLSVYWYQQSLDQGLQFLIQYYNGEERAKGNILERFSAQQFPDLHSELNLSSLELGDSALYFCASSPREATEAFFGQGTRLTVV.

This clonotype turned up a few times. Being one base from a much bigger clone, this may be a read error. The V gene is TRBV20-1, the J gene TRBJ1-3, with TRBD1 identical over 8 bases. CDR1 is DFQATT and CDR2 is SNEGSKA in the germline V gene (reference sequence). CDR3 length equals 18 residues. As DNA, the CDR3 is TGCAGTCCTAGCAACCTAGGGGGTGGACAGGGCTCTGGAAACACCATATATTTT. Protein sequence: CSPSNLGGGQGSGNTIYF.

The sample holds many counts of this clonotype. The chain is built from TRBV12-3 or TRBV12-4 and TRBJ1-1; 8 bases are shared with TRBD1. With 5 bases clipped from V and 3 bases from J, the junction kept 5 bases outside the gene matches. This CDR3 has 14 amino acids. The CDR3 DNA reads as TGTGCCAGCAGTGACAGGGGTCGAGACACTGAAGCTTTCTTT. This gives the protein CASSDRGRDTEAFF.

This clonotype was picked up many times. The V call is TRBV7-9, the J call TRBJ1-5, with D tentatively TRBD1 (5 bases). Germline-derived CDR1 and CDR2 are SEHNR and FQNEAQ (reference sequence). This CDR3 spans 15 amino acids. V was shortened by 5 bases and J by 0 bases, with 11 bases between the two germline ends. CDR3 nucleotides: TGTGCCAGCAGCCCCCTGACAGATAGCAATCAGCCCCAGCATTTT. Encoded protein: CASSPLTDSNQPQHF.

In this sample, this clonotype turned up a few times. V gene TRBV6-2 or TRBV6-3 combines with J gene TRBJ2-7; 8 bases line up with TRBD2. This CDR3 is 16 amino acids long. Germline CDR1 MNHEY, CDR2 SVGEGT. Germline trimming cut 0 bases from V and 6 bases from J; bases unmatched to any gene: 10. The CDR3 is CASSYSTGGAASEQYF. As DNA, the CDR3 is TGTGCCAGCAGTTACTCGACCGGGGGGGCCGCCTCCGAGCAGTACTTC.

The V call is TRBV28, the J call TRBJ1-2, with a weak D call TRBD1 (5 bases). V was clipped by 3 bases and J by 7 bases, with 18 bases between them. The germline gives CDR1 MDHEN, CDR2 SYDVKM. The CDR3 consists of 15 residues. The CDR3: CASSFQIGQGGGYTF. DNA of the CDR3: TGTGCCAGCAGTTTTCAAATAGGGCAGGGTGGTGGCTACACCTTC.

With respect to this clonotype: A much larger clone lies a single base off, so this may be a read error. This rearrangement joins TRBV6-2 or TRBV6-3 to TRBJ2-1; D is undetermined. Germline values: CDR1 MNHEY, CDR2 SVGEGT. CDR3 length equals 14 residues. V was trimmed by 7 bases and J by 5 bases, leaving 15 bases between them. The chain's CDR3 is CASTVDPSHNEQFF. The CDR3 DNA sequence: TGTGCCAGCACCGTAGATCCTTCCCACAATGAGCAGTTCTTC.

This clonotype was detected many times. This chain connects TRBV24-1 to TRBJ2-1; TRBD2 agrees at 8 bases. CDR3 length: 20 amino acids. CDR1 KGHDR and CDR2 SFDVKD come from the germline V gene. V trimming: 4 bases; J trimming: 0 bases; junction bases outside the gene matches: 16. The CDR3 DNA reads TGTGCCACCAGTGAACCGGGACTAGACTCACGCACTAGCTCCTACAATGAGCAGTTCTTC. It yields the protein CATSEPGLDSRTSSYNEQFF.

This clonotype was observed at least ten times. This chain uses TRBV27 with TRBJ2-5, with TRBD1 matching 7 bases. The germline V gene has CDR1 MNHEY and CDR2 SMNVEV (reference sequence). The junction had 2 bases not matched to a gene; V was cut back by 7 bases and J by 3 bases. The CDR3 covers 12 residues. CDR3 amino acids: CASTQGEETQYF. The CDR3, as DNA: TGTGCCAGCACCCAGGGGGAAGAGACCCAGTACTTC.

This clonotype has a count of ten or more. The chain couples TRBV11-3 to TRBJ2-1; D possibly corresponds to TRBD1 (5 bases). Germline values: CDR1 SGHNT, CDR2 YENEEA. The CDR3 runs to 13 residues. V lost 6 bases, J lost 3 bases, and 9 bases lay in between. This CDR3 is CASSQGIYNEQFF. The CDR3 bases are TGTGCCAGCAGTCAGGGCATCTACAATGAGCAGTTCTTC.

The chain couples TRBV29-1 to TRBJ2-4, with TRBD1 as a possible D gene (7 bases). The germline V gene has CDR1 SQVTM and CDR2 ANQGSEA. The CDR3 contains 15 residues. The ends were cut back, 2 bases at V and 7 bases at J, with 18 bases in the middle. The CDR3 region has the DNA TGCAGCGTTGAAATTGTTGGAGGGGGCAAGAACATTCAGTACTTC. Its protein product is CSVEIVGGGKNIQYF.

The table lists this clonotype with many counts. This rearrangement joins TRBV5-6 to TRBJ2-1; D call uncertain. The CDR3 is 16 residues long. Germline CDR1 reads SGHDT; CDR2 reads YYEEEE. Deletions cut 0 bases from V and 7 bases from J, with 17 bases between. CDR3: CASSLVLSQNYNEQFF. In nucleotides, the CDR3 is TGTGCCAGCAGCTTGGTACTGAGTCAGAACTATAATGAGCAGTTCTTC.

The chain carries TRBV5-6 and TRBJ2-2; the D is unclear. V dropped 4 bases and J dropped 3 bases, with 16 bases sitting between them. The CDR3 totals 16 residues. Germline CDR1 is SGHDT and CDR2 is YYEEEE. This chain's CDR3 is CASSPGLLWDTGELFF. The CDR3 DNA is TGTGCCAGCAGCCCCGGGCTCCTCTGGGACACCGGGGAGCTGTTTTTT.

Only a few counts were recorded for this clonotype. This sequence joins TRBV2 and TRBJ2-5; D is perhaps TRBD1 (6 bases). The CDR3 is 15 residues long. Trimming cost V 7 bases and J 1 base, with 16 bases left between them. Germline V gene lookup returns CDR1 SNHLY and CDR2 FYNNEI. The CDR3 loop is CASTGTMGAQETQYF. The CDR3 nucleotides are TGTGCCAGCACCGGGACCATGGGGGCCCAAGAGACCCAGTACTTC.

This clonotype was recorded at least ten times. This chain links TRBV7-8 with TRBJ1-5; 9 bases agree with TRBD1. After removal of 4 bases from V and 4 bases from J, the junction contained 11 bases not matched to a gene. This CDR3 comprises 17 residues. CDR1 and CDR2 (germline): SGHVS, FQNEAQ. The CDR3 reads CASSYGTGNFRNQPQHF. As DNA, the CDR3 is TGTGCCAGCAGCTATGGGACAGGGAATTTTAGGAATCAGCCCCAGCATTTT.

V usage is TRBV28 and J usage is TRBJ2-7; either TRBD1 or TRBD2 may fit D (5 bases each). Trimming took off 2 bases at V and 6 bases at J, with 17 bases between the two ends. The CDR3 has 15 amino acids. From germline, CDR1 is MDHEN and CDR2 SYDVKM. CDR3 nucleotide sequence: TGTGCCAGCAGTTTAGAGCCCGGGACGTTCCCCGAGCAGTACTTC. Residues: CASSLEPGTFPEQYF.